The 5 T cell receptor beta chains presented below share a single source sample, sequenced in a study of beta chain features in type 1 diabetes. The investigators reverse transcribed all of the isolated RNA, so they sequenced expressed TCRB transcripts. TCRdb's copy holds only in-frame clones and misses some; the assay was immunoSEQ multiplex PCR. The table records roughly 230,000 clones, 7.5% to 10% of them present only once. The specimen was naive CD4+ T cells from blood. The receptors were sampled from a woman aged 18-29 years in good health.

This clone was observed a handful of times. The CDR3 DNA reads TGTGCCAGTAGTAGGAACAGGGACGTGAACACTGAAGCTTTCTTT. Translated: CASSRNRDVNTEAFF. This chain joins TRBV19 and TRBJ1-1; weak D call: TRBD1 (6 bases). The CDR3 spans 15 residues. From germline, CDR1 is LNHDA and CDR2 SQIVND (reference sequence). Trimming took off 4 bases at V and 0 bases at J, with 12 bases between the two ends.

The gene calls are TRBV7-2 and TRBJ2-1; 7 nucleotides match TRBD2. This CDR3 has 15 residues. Germline CDR1 reads SGHTA; CDR2 reads FQGNSA. Trimming removed 0 bases from V and 5 bases from J; junction bases left unmatched: 4. DNA of the CDR3: TGTGCCAGCAGCTTAGCGCTGGGGAGGGACAATGAGCAGTTCTTC. This sequence encodes CASSLALGRDNEQFF.

This clone was recorded many times. This chain connects TRBV7-9 to TRBJ1-1; no clear D. The V and J ends lost 8 bases and 4 bases respectively, with 11 bases between them. The CDR3 extends over 12 amino acids. Germline assignment: CDR1 SEHNR and CDR2 FQNEAQ (reference sequence). CDR3 amino acids: CASGEGGTEAFF. CDR3 in DNA: TGTGCCAGCGGCGAGGGTGGCACTGAAGCTTTCTTT.

This rearrangement joins TRBV4-1 to TRBJ2-7; 13 bases fit TRBD2. Germline-derived CDR1 and CDR2 are MGHRA and YSYEKL. The CDR3 is 16 residues long. Trimming took 3 bases from V and 2 from J; bases not matched to a gene: 4. The CDR3 coding sequence is TGCGCCAGCAGCCAGACCGGGACTAGCGGGACCTACGAGCAGTACTTC. Amino acid sequence: CASSQTGTSGTYEQYF.

This clone has more than one count but fewer than ten. V is TRBV5-4 and J is TRBJ2-7; 9 nucleotides agree with TRBD2. Germline V CDR1 and CDR2: SGHNT, YYREEE (reference sequence). The trim removed 5 bases at V and 0 bases at J, leaving 3 bases unmatched. This CDR3 comprises 14 residues. CDR3 in amino acids: CASRSSGASYEQYF. CDR3 DNA: TGTGCCAGCAGGTCTAGCGGGGCCTCCTACGAGCAGTACTTC.